This entry lists 10 T cell receptor beta chains sequenced from one sample in a study of regulatory T cells in long-lasting Graves disease. Described time point: persistent/refractory GD, antithyroid drugs over 5 years with positive TRAb. Construction of the TCR library relied on RNA isolated from PBMCs. Arm-PCR of CDR3 regions and iRepertoire HTBI primers were used to build TCR beta libraries. Via MiXCR, TCRdb re-called the multiplex PCR reads, giving one row per CDR3 protein. The sample has some 440,000 distinct CDR3 sequences, less than 25% seen once. The sequences come from peripheral blood mononuclear cells (PBMCs), collected when the disease was refractory, from a patient treated with antithyroid drugs. The origin of the receptors is a female donor with Graves disease.

This clonotype was counted many times. In DNA form, the CDR3 reads TGCGCCAGCAGCCAAGACGGAAAAGAGACCCAGTACTTC. It yields the protein CASSQDGKETQYF. The chain combines TRBV4-3 with TRBJ2-5, with D unclear. V was clipped by 0 bases and J by 3 bases, with 5 bases between them. In germline, CDR1 is LGHNA, CDR2 YSLEER. CDR3 size: 13 residues.

The genes are TRBV2 and TRBJ2-1; 12 bases agree with TRBD2. Unmatched junction bases numbered 7, after V lost 4 bases and J lost 3 bases. The CDR3 sequence is 17 residues long. Germline CDR1 reads SNHLY; CDR2 reads FYNNEI. The CDR3, as DNA: TGTGCCAGCAGTGCTTCGACTAGCGGGAGTATCTACAATGAGCAGTTCTTC. Translated: CASSASTSGSIYNEQFF.

This clonotype was recorded at least ten times. This rearrangement joins TRBV12-3 or TRBV12-4 to TRBJ2-5, with D possibly TRBD2 on 5 matching bases. With 6 bases removed from V and 2 bases from J, the gap between germline ends came to 31 bases. The CDR3 has 20 residues. This CDR3 is CASSPLRGSQTSVSQETQYF. CDR3 in DNA: TGTGCCAGCAGCCCGCTTAGAGGGTCACAAACCTCGGTTTCTCAAGAGACCCAGTACTTC.

V gene TRBV28 combines with J gene TRBJ2-3; tentatively, D is TRBD2 (6 bases). The CDR3 sequence is 14 residues long. V was pared by 8 bases and J by 0 bases, with 12 bases between. CDR1 and CDR2 (germline): MDHEN, SYDVKM. In DNA form, the CDR3 reads TGTGCCAGCTTTCGGGGACTGAGCACAGATACGCAGTATTTT. This encodes CASFRGLSTDTQYF.

This clonotype was observed once. A read error is possible here, since a much larger clone lies one base away. V and J are TRBV29-1 and TRBJ2-7; 11 bases agree with TRBD1. Looked up from germline, CDR1 is SQVTM and CDR2 is ANQGSEA. The CDR3 extends over 13 amino acids. CDR3 in DNA: TGCAGCGGCGCGCCGGGACAGGGGGGGGAGCAGTGCTTC. Its protein is CSGAPGQGGEQCF.

The rearrangement links TRBV11-2 to TRBJ2-7, with D hard to call. Trimming stripped 0 bases from V and 1 base from J, with 13 bases between. The CDR3 loop spans 16 amino acids. Germline lookup yields CDR1 SGHAT and CDR2 FQNNGV. The CDR3 here is CASSLDARLQSYEQYF. CDR3 bases: TGTGCCAGCAGCTTAGATGCAAGGCTCCAGTCCTACGAGCAGTACTTC.

This chain links TRBV7-6 with TRBJ2-3, with a weak D call TRBD2 (6 bases). Per germline, CDR1 SGHVS and CDR2 FNYEAQ. The CDR3 sequence is 17 residues long. V shed 1 base and J shed 0 bases, with 14 bases lying between them. The CDR3 here is CASSLESVAVSTDTQYF. The CDR3 DNA sequence: TGTGCCAGCAGCTTAGAGTCGGTAGCGGTTAGCACAGATACGCAGTATTTT.

This clonotype has at least ten counts. The chain combines TRBV29-1 with TRBJ2-2; maybe TRBD1 (6 bases). V lost 7 bases and J lost 4, with 16 bases in between. Germline CDR1 reads SQVTM; CDR2 reads ANQGSEA. This CDR3 has 14 amino acids. The CDR3 DNA is TGCAGCGCTGGTCGGGAAGGGGGCACCGGGGAGCTGTTTTTT. Translating gives CSAGREGGTGELFF.

The chain is built from TRBV7-9 and TRBJ1-5, with D possibly TRBD1 on 5 matching bases. With 3 bases removed from V and 4 bases from J, the gap between germline ends came to 19 bases. Germline V gene data show CDR1 as SEHNR and CDR2 as FQNEAQ (reference sequence). CDR3 length: 17 amino acids. Here the CDR3 DNA reads TGTGCCAGCAGCTTTTCCTCCGGGGCAGGATATAATCAGCCCCAGCATTTT. The encoded protein is CASSFSSGAGYNQPQHF.

This clonotype was detected many times. The gene calls are TRBV6-2 or TRBV6-3 and TRBJ1-4, with 7 positions matching TRBD1. CDR3 length equals 16 residues. CDR1 is MNHEY and CDR2 is SVGEGT in the germline V gene. Trimming removed 1 base from V and 4 bases from J; junction bases left unmatched: 6. DNA for the CDR3: TGTGCCAGCAGTTACTACCCGGGACAGATTAATGAAAAACTGTTTTTT. This sequence encodes CASSYYPGQINEKLFF.